This TCR beta chain was recovered during a study of CD8 T cells in Susac syndrome. Study context: Intravenous immunoglobulin alone or corticosteroids were being given to patients with Susac syndrome at blood draw, unless they were therapy-naive.

In contrast to the negatively isolated CD8+ and CD4+ T cells, TEMRA cells were FACS-enriched. RNA in amounts of roughly 0.45 to 1 ug was reverse transcribed with random hexamers. A single record per CDR3 protein comes from TCRdb applying MiXCR to the immunoSEQ multiplex PCR reads. Among under 150,000 distinct CDR3 sequences listed, more than 90% were seen once. V trimming: 6 bases; J trimming: 7 bases; junction bases outside the gene matches: 14. Germline values: CDR1 MDHEN, CDR2 SYDVKM. The CDR3 covers 15 residues. This TCR came from a human donor with Susac syndrome. The chain uses TRBV28 and TRBJ1-1; 7 bases agree with TRBD1. Source material: CD4+ T cells from PBMCs. The CDR3 loop is CASSSQGQGLGEAFF. The CDR3, as DNA: TGTGCCAGCAGCTCACAGGGGCAAGGTTTGGGTGAAGCTTTCTTT.